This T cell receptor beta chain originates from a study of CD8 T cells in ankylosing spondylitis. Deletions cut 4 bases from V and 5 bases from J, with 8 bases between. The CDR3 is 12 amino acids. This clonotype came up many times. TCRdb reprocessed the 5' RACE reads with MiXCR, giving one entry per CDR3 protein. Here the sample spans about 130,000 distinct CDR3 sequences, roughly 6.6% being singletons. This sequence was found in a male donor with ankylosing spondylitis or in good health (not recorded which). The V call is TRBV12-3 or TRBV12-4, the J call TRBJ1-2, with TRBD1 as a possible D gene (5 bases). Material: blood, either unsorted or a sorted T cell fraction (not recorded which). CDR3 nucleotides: TGTGCCAGCAGTTCAGGGTATTATGGCTACACCTTC. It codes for CASSSGYYGYTF.